This is a list of T cell receptor beta chains from one sample in a study of shared clonotypes between healthy human individuals. TCRdb's copy holds only in-frame clones and misses some; the assay was immunoSEQ multiplex PCR. The table shows approximately 600,000 clones, with approximately 95% occurring only once. Sequencing was performed on naive CD8+ T cells sorted from blood. These receptors were obtained from a woman aged 25 to 39 in good health. Both conserved end residues are part of each CDR3. A D gene is named only where the DNA matches it firmly.

>TRBV15|TRBD2|TRBJ2-1
CATSRDGTSMNEQFF
>TRBV4-1|.|TRBJ1-3
CASSQVAPYRPGPGNTIYF
>TRBV19|.|TRBJ2-3
CAVRGDTDTQYF
>TRBV28|.|TRBJ2-2
CASSFGPGRSNTGELFF
>TRBV5-6|TRBD2|TRBJ2-2
CASSLEASGDTGELFF
>TRBV14|TRBD1|.
CASSELTGVHEQYF
>TRBV9|TRBD2|.
CASSPHGLAGKYEQYF
>TRBV29-1|.|TRBJ2-3
CSVDGTDTQYF
>TRBV28|.|TRBJ2-3
CASSPRGPSPTDTQYF
>TRBV19|TRBD1|TRBJ2-3
CASATGVFRDLTDTQYF
>TRBV5-1|TRBD2|TRBJ2-7
CASSEGLAGVFEYEQYF
>TRBV27|.|TRBJ2-2
CASSLAVGFPGELFF
>TRBV28|TRBD1|TRBJ1-2
CASSLSGGNGYTF
>TRBV7-9|.|TRBJ2-3
CASIPEQAPDTQYF
>TRBV27|.|TRBJ1-1
CASSLGGAEAFF
>TRBV9|TRBD2|TRBJ2-1
CASSVGDYPVDEQFF
>TRBV27|TRBD2|TRBJ2-7
CASSLGLAGYEQYF
>TRBV18|.|TRBJ2-1
CASSPEQGPHNEQFF
>TRBV7-8|.|TRBJ2-3
CASSQGGPLQQDTQYF
>TRBV6-5|.|TRBJ2-1
CASSRDTSSYNEQFF
>TRBV28|.|TRBJ1-1
CASCPFVVMNTEAFF
>TRBV29-1|TRBD1|TRBJ1-1
CSVHGQGGDGTEAFF
>TRBV7-3|TRBD2|TRBJ2-5
CASSLAGGPRETQYF
>TRBV4-1|.|TRBJ1-1
CASSPGIIYRVGTEAFF
>TRBV5-1|TRBD2|TRBJ2-7
CASRLLGGSYEQYF
>TRBV4-2|TRBD2|TRBJ2-1
CASMLAGDQFF
>TRBV7-8|.|TRBJ2-7
CASSLEASRAYEQYF
>TRBV10-3|.|TRBJ2-7
CAISETGADYEQYF
>TRBV6-6|.|TRBJ1-4
CASRRATNEKLFF
>TRBV7-9|.|TRBJ1-2
CASSPGLDYGYTF
>TRBV28|.|TRBJ2-2
CASRALLRNTGELFF
>TRBV29-1|.|TRBJ2-2
CSVEDPRTFTNTGELFF
>TRBV4-1|TRBD2|TRBJ2-3
CASSQEAASGISTDTQYF
>TRBV7-9|TRBD1|TRBJ2-7
CAERGQGAHEQYF
>TRBV29-1|TRBD1|TRBJ2-7
CSAGQGTYEQYF
>TRBV19|TRBD1|TRBJ2-7
CATSRGQGGYEQYF
>TRBV6-1|TRBD2|TRBJ2-1
CASSELAGIYNEQFF
>TRBV28|TRBD2|TRBJ2-5
CASSRPDGAGGVEETQYF
>TRBV6-1|.|TRBJ2-7
CASSDRSWGYEQYF
>TRBV7-9|TRBD1|TRBJ1-1
CASSLRGRDTEAFF
>TRBV4-2|.|TRBJ1-5
CASSGSWGADQPQHF
>TRBV4-1|.|TRBJ1-4
CASSQERGQQGRDEKLFF
>TRBV5-4|.|TRBJ1-2
CASSLGQPNYGYTF
>TRBV19|TRBD1|TRBJ2-2
CASSTVQGDTGELFF
>TRBV5-6|TRBD1|TRBJ2-7
CASSLTSGGQTSSYEQYF